What follows describes a single TCR beta chain. This CDR3 has 12 residues. V lost 4 bases and J 6 bases, leaving 12 bases between the germline ends. From germline, CDR1 is SQVTM and CDR2 ANQGSEA. TCRdb's table, derived via immunoSEQ multiplex PCR, lists solely in-frame clones and lacks some. The sample has about 58,000 clones, approximately 82% seen once. The sample originates from a study of memory CD4+ T cells and cytomegalovirus serostatus. The sort gate was single viable CD3+CD4+CD8-CD45RO+ cells for memory CD4+ T cells. The clonotype originates from an adult in good health and CMV-seronegative. Some clones in this sample may be carry-over from other donors' samples. The chain uses TRBV29-1 and TRBJ2-5; D is undetermined. The sequencing input was memory CD4+ T cells from blood. The CDR3 DNA reads as TGCAGCGTTGTTGATGGGAAAAAGACCCAGTACTTC. Amino acid sequence: CSVVDGKKTQYF.